This TCR beta chain is from a study of blood T cell repertoires in COVID-19. About the research overall: Collection of acute and convalescent COVID-19 samples took place in the United States, Italy and Spain. The analysed material was cDNA or gDNA that came from T cells, B-cell-depleted T cells, or PBMCs.

Original processing methods: Cell counts per sample came from amplifying reference gene primers. Profiled with immunoSEQ multiplex PCR; TCRdb holds only in-frame clones, not every one. V and J calls and clone size come straight from that table; D and trimming were deduced from the DNA. The sample has some 97,000 clones, 85% seen once; the top ten hold 13%. This CDR3 spans 17 amino acids. Unmatched junction bases numbered 6, after V lost 0 bases and J lost 2 bases. CDR1 MGHRA and CDR2 YSYEKL come from the germline V gene. Sequenced input: peripheral blood. V gene TRBV4-1 combines with J gene TRBJ2-1; 8 bases are a match to TRBD2. This clonotype originated in a man aged 50-60 years with active or convalescent COVID-19. The chain's CDR3 is CASSQDGGSGTYNEQFF. As DNA, the CDR3 is TGCGCCAGCAGCCAAGATGGGGGTAGCGGGACCTACAATGAGCAGTTCTTC.